One and the same sample provided the 22 T cell receptor beta chains below, sequenced in a study of T cells in localized non-small cell lung cancer. Method: immunoSEQ multiplex PCR; TCRdb's copy keeps in-frame clones and lacks some. This table holds tens of thousands of clones, 80% found once. The input for sequencing was peripheral blood, taken before any cancer treatment. The receptor source for this set is a female donor aged 60 or older with stage I lung adenocarcinoma.

The rearrangement uses TRBV11-2 and TRBJ1-1; 7 bases match TRBD1. V gave up 5 bases and J gave up 1 base; unmatched junction bases: 4. The CDR3 contains 14 residues. The germline gives CDR1 SGHAT, CDR2 FQNNGV. This CDR3 reads CASSPGQTNTEAFF. The CDR3 coding sequence is TGTGCCAGCAGCCCGGGACAGACGAACACTGAAGCTTTCTTT.

The chain is built from TRBV5-8 and TRBJ2-1; D might be TRBD2 (5 bases). The length of the CDR3 is 17 residues. Per the germline V gene, CDR1 is SGHTS and CDR2 is YDEGEE. The V and J ends lost 3 bases and 3 bases respectively, with 19 bases between them. CDR3: CASSYRNPSPIYNEQFF. The CDR3 DNA reads as TGTGCCAGCAGCTATAGGAACCCTAGCCCCATCTACAATGAGCAGTTCTTC.

V gene TRBV7-2 combines with J gene TRBJ2-1; 14 nucleotides match TRBD2. V was clipped by 3 bases and J by 8 bases; unmatched bases: 3. The CDR3 contains 15 residues. In germline, CDR1 is SGHTA, CDR2 FQGNSA. The CDR3 nucleotides are TGTGCCAGCAGCTTCGGGACTAGCGGGGGTGATGAGCAGTTCTTC. It encodes CASSFGTSGGDEQFF.

The chain recombines TRBV4-2 with TRBJ1-2; 9 bases fit TRBD1. Germline CDR1 LGHNA, CDR2 YNFKEQ. The CDR3 totals 16 residues. The junction had 10 bases not matched to a gene; V was cut back by 2 bases and J by 6 bases. The CDR3 protein is CASSQRPLDRGDGYTF. CDR3 bases: TGTGCCAGCAGCCAACGCCCCCTGGACAGGGGTGATGGCTACACCTTC.

The chain couples TRBV6-5 to TRBJ2-1, with 8 positions matching TRBD2. CDR1 is MNHEY, CDR2 SVGAGI, per germline. V lost 10 bases, J lost 8 bases, and 16 bases stayed unmatched. The CDR3 loop spans 15 amino acids. The CDR3 region is CATQSSGIELDEQFF. The CDR3 nucleotides read TGTGCCACCCAGAGTAGCGGGATAGAGTTGGATGAGCAGTTCTTC.

The genes are TRBV28 and TRBJ2-2; a possible D gene is TRBD2 (6 bases). Germline CDR1 is MDHEN and CDR2 is SYDVKM. This CDR3 region has 14 residues. V was pared by 10 bases and J by 2 bases, with 14 bases between. As DNA, the CDR3 is TGTGCCACTTCGGGACTTCTAAACACCGGGGAGCTGTTTTTT. It encodes CATSGLLNTGELFF.

The rearrangement links TRBV6-5 to TRBJ1-1; D is uncertain. V was cut by 8 bases and J by 2 bases, with 12 bases left in between. Germline CDR1 is MNHEY and CDR2 is SVGAGI. The length of the CDR3 is 13 residues. The CDR3 DNA reads as TGTGCCAGCGGGCGAGGAACCAACACTGAAGCTTTCTTT. It translates to CASGRGTNTEAFF.

The rearrangement uses TRBV11-1 and TRBJ1-1; maybe TRBD1 (5 bases). Germline V CDR1 and CDR2: SGHAT, FQDESV (reference sequence). The V end was cut by 5 bases, the J end by 7 bases, with 17 bases between. This CDR3 spans 14 amino acids. The chain's CDR3 is CASSPISTGSEAFF. CDR3 DNA: TGTGCCAGCAGCCCTATTTCTACAGGTAGTGAAGCTTTCTTT.

In the case of this clone: One end of the junction fails to match germline, which may point to a read error. The V gene is TRBV18, the J gene TRBJ1-2; D ambiguous. The CDR3 loop spans 12 amino acids. Germline V gene data show CDR1 as KGHSH and CDR2 as LQKENI. The CDR3 coding sequence is TGTGCCAGCTCACCACAAGACGGCGGAGAAAAATTC. This codes for CASSPQDGGEKF.

The chain employs TRBV27 and TRBJ1-2, with D unclear. This CDR3 spans 13 amino acids. The germline gives CDR1 MNHEY, CDR2 SMNVEV (reference sequence). Trimming removed 4 bases from V and 4 bases from J, with 10 bases in between. The CDR3 region is CASSSGDLYGYTF. CDR3 nucleotide sequence: TGTGCCAGCAGTTCAGGCGACCTCTATGGCTACACCTTC.

V and J are TRBV5-5 and TRBJ1-2; tentative D call: TRBD1 (6 bases). Looked up from germline, CDR1 is SGHKS and CDR2 is YYEKEE (reference sequence). The CDR3 covers 14 residues. Trimming stripped 1 base from V and 8 bases from J, with 15 bases between. This chain's CDR3 is CASSLLGAAGGYTF. In nucleotides, the CDR3 is TGTGCCAGCAGCTTGTTGGGGGCCGCCGGAGGCTACACCTTC.

The J gene is TRBJ1-4, the V gene TRBV7-9, with 10 positions matching TRBD1. Germline-derived CDR1 and CDR2 are SEHNR and FQNEAQ (reference sequence). Germline trimming cut 7 bases from V and 8 bases from J; bases unmatched to any gene: 7. The CDR3 spans 14 residues. The CDR3 DNA reads as TGTGCCAGCACTCGAGGGACAGGGGTGGAAAAACTGTTTTTT. Residues: CASTRGTGVEKLFF.

V is TRBV7-9 and J is TRBJ2-1; D is possibly TRBD1 or TRBD2 (5 bases each). The CDR3 contains 15 residues. Germline V gene data show CDR1 as SEHNR and CDR2 as FQNEAQ (reference sequence). V lost 1 base and J 0 bases, leaving 7 bases between the germline ends. The CDR3 loop is CASSLVGVSYNEQFF. The CDR3 coding sequence is TGTGCCAGCAGCTTAGTGGGGGTCTCCTACAATGAGCAGTTCTTC.

The rearrangement joins TRBV28 to TRBJ2-1; 14 nucleotides line up with TRBD2. CDR3 length: 21 residues. Germline V gene data show CDR1 as MDHEN and CDR2 as SYDVKM. V lost 3 bases, J lost 2 bases, and 15 bases stayed unmatched. In DNA form, the CDR3 reads TGTGCCAGCAGTTTTGGGGTATATTGGGGACTAGCGGGAGAGACCTACAATGAGCAGTTCTTC. This translates into CASSFGVYWGLAGETYNEQFF.

This rearrangement joins TRBV4-3 to TRBJ2-4; maybe TRBD1 (5 bases). Germline V gene data show CDR1 as LGHNA and CDR2 as YSLEER. The CDR3 sequence is 17 residues long. The germline V and J ends were trimmed by 0 bases and 6 bases, with 18 bases remaining between them. The CDR3 DNA follows: TGCGCCAGCAGCCAAGAAGAGGTAAGCCGTAGGGGAAACATTCAGTACTTC. Residues: CASSQEEVSRRGNIQYF.

The chain combines TRBV6-1 with TRBJ2-7, with D possibly matching TRBD1 (6 bases). V was cut by 8 bases and J by 2 bases, with 13 bases left in between. Germline-derived CDR1 and CDR2 are MNHNS and SASEGT. This CDR3 has 13 amino acids. CDR3 region: CASSLGATYEQYF. Here the CDR3 DNA reads TGTGCCAGCTCATTGGGGGCGACCTACGAGCAGTACTTC.

The genes are TRBV5-1 and TRBJ1-2; 7 positions match TRBD1. The CDR3 has 13 amino acids. The V and J ends lost 4 bases and 1 base, in that order; junction bases with no gene match: 1. The germline V gene encodes CDR1 SGHRS and CDR2 YFSETQ. The CDR3 region is CASSRDSNYGYTF. Here the CDR3 DNA reads TGCGCCAGCAGCCGGGACAGTAACTATGGCTACACCTTC.

As to this clone: In the same sample, other DNA sequences code for this CDR3. The V call is TRBV20-1, the J call TRBJ1-1, with a tentative D call TRBD1 (6 bases). The CDR3 has 11 residues. Trimming removed 3 bases from V and 10 bases from J, with 12 bases in between. Germline V gene sequence: CDR1 DFQATT, CDR2 SNEGSKA (reference sequence). CDR3 in DNA: TGCAGTGCTAGTCCCCAGGGGCCAGCTTTCTTT. As protein: CSASPQGPAFF.

The J gene is TRBJ1-2, the V gene TRBV28; D remains unclear. Germline CDR1 is MDHEN and CDR2 is SYDVKM. Trimming cost V 8 bases and J 1 base, with 17 bases left between them. The CDR3 loop spans 15 amino acids. In DNA form, the CDR3 reads TGTGCCAGCCAGAGACCTGGACGGATTAACTATGGCTACACCTTC. Translating it yields CASQRPGRINYGYTF.

This rearrangement joins TRBV5-8 to TRBJ1-1; the D is unclear. There are 13 residues in the CDR3. Trimming cost V 6 bases and J 3 bases, with 12 bases left between them. Germline CDR1 SGHTS, CDR2 YDEGEE. CDR3 nucleotides: TGTGCCAGCAATTCAAGAGGGTACACTGAAGCTTTCTTT. As protein: CASNSRGYTEAFF.

The chain couples TRBV19 to TRBJ2-1; D might be TRBD1 (6 bases). Germline CDR1 and CDR2: LNHDA and SQIVND (reference sequence). V lost 6 bases to trimming and J lost 3 bases, with 15 bases between them. The CDR3 has 15 amino acids. Here the CDR3 DNA reads TGTGCCAGTAGCGAACAGGGACAACACTACAATGAGCAGTTCTTC. Translated, it gives CASSEQGQHYNEQFF.

The J gene is TRBJ2-5, the V gene TRBV15; 10 bases fit TRBD2. The CDR3 sequence is 16 residues long. The ends lost 4 bases at V and 5 bases at J; junction bases unmatched: 10. The germline gives CDR1 LNHNV, CDR2 YYDKDF (reference sequence). The CDR3 DNA is TGTGCCACCAGCACGGTCGGACTAGCGGTGGGGGAGACCCAGTACTTC. It specifies CATSTVGLAVGETQYF.